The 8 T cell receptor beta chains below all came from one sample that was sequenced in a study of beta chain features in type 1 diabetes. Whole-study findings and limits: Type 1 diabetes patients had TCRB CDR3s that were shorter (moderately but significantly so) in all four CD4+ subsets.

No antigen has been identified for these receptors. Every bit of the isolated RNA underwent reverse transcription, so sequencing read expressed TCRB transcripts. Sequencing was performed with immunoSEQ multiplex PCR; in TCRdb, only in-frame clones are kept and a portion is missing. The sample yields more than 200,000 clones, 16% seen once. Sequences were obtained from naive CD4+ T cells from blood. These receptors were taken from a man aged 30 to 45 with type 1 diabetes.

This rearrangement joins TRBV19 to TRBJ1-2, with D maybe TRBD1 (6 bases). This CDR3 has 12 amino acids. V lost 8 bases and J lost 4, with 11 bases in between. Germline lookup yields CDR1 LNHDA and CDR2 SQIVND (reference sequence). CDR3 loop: CASRGQPYGYTF. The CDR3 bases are TGTGCCAGTCGAGGACAGCCCTATGGCTACACCTTC.

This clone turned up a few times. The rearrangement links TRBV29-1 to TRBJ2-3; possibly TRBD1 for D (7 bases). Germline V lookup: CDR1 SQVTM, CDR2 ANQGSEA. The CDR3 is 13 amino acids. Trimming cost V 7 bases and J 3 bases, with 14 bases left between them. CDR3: CSDDQGGTDTQYF. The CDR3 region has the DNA TGCAGCGACGATCAGGGGGGTACAGATACGCAGTATTTT.

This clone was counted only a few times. The CDR3 DNA reads as TGTGCCTTGCCACTAGCGAGCTCCTACAATGAGCAGTTCTTC. This encodes CALPLASSYNEQFF. The chain carries TRBV30 and TRBJ2-1; 7 nucleotides line up with TRBD2. The CDR3 totals 14 residues. V lost 7 bases, J lost 0 bases, and 6 bases stayed unmatched. Germline V gives CDR1 GTSNPN, CDR2 SVGIG (reference sequence).

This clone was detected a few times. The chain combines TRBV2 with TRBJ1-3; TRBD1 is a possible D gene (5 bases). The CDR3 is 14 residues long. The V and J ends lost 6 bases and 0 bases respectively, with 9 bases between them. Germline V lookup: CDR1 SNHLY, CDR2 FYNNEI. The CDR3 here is CASRGGTSGNTIYF. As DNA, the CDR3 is TGTGCCAGCAGAGGTGGGACCTCTGGAAACACCATATATTTT.

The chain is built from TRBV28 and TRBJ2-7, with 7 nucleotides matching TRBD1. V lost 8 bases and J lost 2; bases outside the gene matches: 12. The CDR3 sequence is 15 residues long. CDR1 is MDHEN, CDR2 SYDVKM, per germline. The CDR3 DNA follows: TGTGCCAGCGAGGGGGCCGAACAGGGAACCTACGAGCAGTACTTC. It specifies CASEGAEQGTYEQYF. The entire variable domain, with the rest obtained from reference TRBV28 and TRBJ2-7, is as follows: DVKVTQSSRYLVKRTGEKVFLECVQDMDHENMFWYRQDPGLGLRLIYFSYDVKMKEKGDIPEGYSVSREKKERFSLILESASTNQTSMYLCASEGAEQGTYEQYFGPGTRLTVT.

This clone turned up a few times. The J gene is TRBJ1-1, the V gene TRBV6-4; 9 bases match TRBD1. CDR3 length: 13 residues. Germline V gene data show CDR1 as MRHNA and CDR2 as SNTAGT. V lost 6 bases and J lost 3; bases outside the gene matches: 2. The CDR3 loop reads CASRGQGYTEAFF. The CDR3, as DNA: TGTGCCAGCAGGGGACAGGGATACACTGAAGCTTTCTTT.

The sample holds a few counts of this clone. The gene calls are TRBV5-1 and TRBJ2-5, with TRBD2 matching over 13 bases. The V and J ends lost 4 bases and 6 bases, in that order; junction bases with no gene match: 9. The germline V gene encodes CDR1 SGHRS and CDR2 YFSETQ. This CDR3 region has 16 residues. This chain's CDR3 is CASSLGTSGTRQTQYF. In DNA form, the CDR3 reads TGCGCCAGCAGCCTGGGGACTAGCGGGACGCGACAGACCCAGTACTTC. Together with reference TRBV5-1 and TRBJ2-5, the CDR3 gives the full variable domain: KAGVTQTPRYLIKTRGQQVTLSCSPISGHRSVSWYQQTPGQGLQFLFEYFSETQRNKGNFPGRFSGRQFSNSRSEMNVSTLELGDSALYLCASSLGTSGTRQTQYFGPGTRLLVL.

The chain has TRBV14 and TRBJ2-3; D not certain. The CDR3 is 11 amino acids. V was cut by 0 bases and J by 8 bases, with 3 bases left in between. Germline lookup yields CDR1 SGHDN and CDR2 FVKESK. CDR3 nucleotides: TGTGCCAGCAGCCAAGATGGTACGCAGTATTTT. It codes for CASSQDGTQYF.